The 2 T cell receptor beta chains below all came from one sample that was sequenced in a study of Graves' ophthalmopathy and Graves' hyperthyroidism. Beta-chain TCR CDR3 regions were amplified from RNA transcripts. The first-round RT-PCR employed HTBI primers together with the Qiagen OneStep RT-PCR kit. A multiplex PCR was then performed as the second round. TCRdb re-analysed the multiplex PCR reads in MiXCR, keeping a single row per CDR3 protein. The sample consists of over a million distinct CDR3 sequences, about 36% of them appearing once. Sequenced: peripheral blood or thyroid tissue (not recorded which). The receptors were sampled from an adult man with Graves' hyperthyroidism.

There are a few counts of this clonotype. The chain combines TRBV6-2 or TRBV6-3 with TRBJ1-4; D remains ambiguous. V lost 8 bases, J lost 8 bases, and 15 bases lay in between. The CDR3 spans 13 residues. Germline assignment: CDR1 MNHEY and CDR2 SVGEGT. The CDR3 region has the DNA TGTGCCAGCGTTGCCCCTGATTCGGAAAAACTGTTTTTT. Protein sequence: CASVAPDSEKLFF.

V is TRBV20-1 and J is TRBJ1-4; D is undetermined. This CDR3 is built from 13 residues. Trimming stripped 5 bases from V and 2 bases from J, with 9 bases between. CDR1 DFQATT and CDR2 SNEGSKA come from the germline V gene (reference sequence). In nucleotides, the CDR3 is TGCAGTGCTGCGGACGGCACTAATGAAAAACTGTTTTTT. Amino acids: CSAADGTNEKLFF.